Described below is a single TCR beta chain sequence and its context. This entry is derived from a study of technical replicates of blood from a handful of donors. The germline gives CDR1 LNHDA, CDR2 SQIVND (reference sequence). The CDR3 sequence is 16 residues long. Trimming took off 0 bases at V and 1 base at J, with 7 bases between the two ends. Generated by immunoSEQ multiplex PCR, the TCRdb table keeps only in-frame clones and is missing some. The data contain 99,000 or so clones, about 95% of them seen just once; the ten biggest clones take up just over 0.2%. The chain employs TRBV19 and TRBJ2-6; D perhaps matches TRBD2 (6 bases). This clonotype was sampled from a human donor in good health. Sample: T cells isolated from PBMCs. Here the CDR3 DNA reads TGTGCCAGTAGTATAGAGGGGGGATCTGGGGCCAACGTCCTGACTTTC. As protein: CASSIEGGSGANVLTF.